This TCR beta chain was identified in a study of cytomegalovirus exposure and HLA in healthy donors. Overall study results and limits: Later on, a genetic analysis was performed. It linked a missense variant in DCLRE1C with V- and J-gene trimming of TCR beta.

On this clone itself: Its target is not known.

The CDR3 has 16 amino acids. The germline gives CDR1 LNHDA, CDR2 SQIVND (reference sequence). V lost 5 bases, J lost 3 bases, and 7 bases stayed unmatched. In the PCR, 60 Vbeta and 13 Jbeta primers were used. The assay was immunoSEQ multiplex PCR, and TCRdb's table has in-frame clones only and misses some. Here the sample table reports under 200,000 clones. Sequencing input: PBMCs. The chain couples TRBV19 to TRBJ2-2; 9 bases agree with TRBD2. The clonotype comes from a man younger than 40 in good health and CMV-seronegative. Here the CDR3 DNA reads TGTGCCAGTAGTGTTGGACTAGCGAAGTACACCGGGGAGCTGTTTTTT. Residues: CASSVGLAKYTGELFF.